The rows below give T cell receptor beta chains drawn from one sample of a study of cytomegalovirus exposure and HLA in healthy donors. Sequencing was performed with immunoSEQ multiplex PCR; in TCRdb, only in-frame clones are kept and a portion is missing. The data contain more than 200,000 clones, roughly 91% of them singletons. The specimen was PBMCs. These receptors were collected from a woman in her twenties or thirties in good health and CMV-seronegative. Each CDR3 is given without its conserved first and last residue. The D gene is left open where the match is weak.

J gene: TRBJ2-1; V gene: TRBV15; D gene: .; CDR3 protein: ATSNTRRPYNEQF
J gene: TRBJ2-3; V gene: TRBV5-1; D gene: TRBD2; CDR3 protein: ASTYRPGSYSGSLEDTQY
J gene: TRBJ2-7; V gene: TRBV11-2; D gene: TRBD2; CDR3 protein: ASSLDLMVLAGGLN
J gene: TRBJ2-3; V gene: TRBV5-1; D gene: TRBD2; CDR3 protein: ASSGRTSPTDTQY
J gene: TRBJ2-1; V gene: TRBV7-3; D gene: .; CDR3 protein: ASSSLAYRTHNEQF
J gene: TRBJ2-7; V gene: TRBV5-6; D gene: .; CDR3 protein: ASSRQRTYEQY
J gene: TRBJ2-7; V gene: TRBV20-1; D gene: .; CDR3 protein: SAIDSYEQY
J gene: TRBJ1-1; V gene: TRBV5-1; D gene: .; CDR3 protein: ASSLVAGLGTEAF
J gene: TRBJ2-1; V gene: TRBV7-9; D gene: TRBD2; CDR3 protein: ASSLLEAGGGDEQF
J gene: TRBJ1-4; V gene: TRBV7-9; D gene: .; CDR3 protein: ASSPRRGDGGPNEKLF
J gene: TRBJ1-4; V gene: TRBV18; D gene: TRBD1; CDR3 protein: ASSRTGVREKLF
J gene: TRBJ2-7; V gene: TRBV5-4; D gene: TRBD1; CDR3 protein: ASSPQTGTGISLY
J gene: TRBJ2-7; V gene: TRBV5-1; D gene: TRBD2; CDR3 protein: ASSLASGSLMGEQY
J gene: TRBJ2-3; V gene: TRBV5-4; D gene: TRBD2; CDR3 protein: ASRPGLADTDTQY
J gene: TRBJ2-7; V gene: TRBV18; D gene: TRBD1; CDR3 protein: ASSLRDRGPYEQY
J gene: TRBJ2-2; V gene: TRBV11-2; D gene: .; CDR3 protein: ASSFLSGELF
J gene: TRBJ1-1; V gene: TRBV27; D gene: .; CDR3 protein: ASSMGLLGAEAF
J gene: TRBJ2-1; V gene: TRBV2; D gene: TRBD2; CDR3 protein: ASSERLAGYNEQF
J gene: TRBJ1-2; V gene: TRBV9; D gene: TRBD1; CDR3 protein: ASSVGTGAFQYGYT
J gene: TRBJ2-1; V gene: TRBV27; D gene: TRBD2; CDR3 protein: ASSLAGGPEQF
J gene: TRBJ2-7; V gene: TRBV28; D gene: TRBD2; CDR3 protein: ASSLGTSSYEQY
J gene: TRBJ2-5; V gene: TRBV20-1; D gene: .; CDR3 protein: SAGLRETQY
J gene: TRBJ2-1; V gene: TRBV4-1; D gene: TRBD2; CDR3 protein: ASSQETSSGNNEQF
J gene: TRBJ2-7; V gene: TRBV18; D gene: TRBD2; CDR3 protein: ASSVEGTSGRYEQY
J gene: TRBJ2-3; V gene: TRBV7-3; D gene: TRBD2; CDR3 protein: ASSLGLAGGNTQY
J gene: TRBJ2-2; V gene: TRBV19; D gene: TRBD1; CDR3 protein: ASSKDRGGTGELF
J gene: TRBJ2-7; V gene: TRBV18; D gene: TRBD2; CDR3 protein: ASSPAGRGEQY
J gene: TRBJ1-4; V gene: TRBV4-1; D gene: TRBD1; CDR3 protein: ASSRTGEGPRNEKLF
J gene: TRBJ2-5; V gene: TRBV19; D gene: TRBD2; CDR3 protein: ASSIGIAGAGETQY
J gene: TRBJ2-2; V gene: TRBV10-3; D gene: TRBD2; CDR3 protein: AIRTTSGAPGELF
J gene: TRBJ2-7; V gene: TRBV5-5; D gene: TRBD2; CDR3 protein: ASSLASGTYEQY
J gene: TRBJ1-5; V gene: TRBV10-3; D gene: TRBD1; CDR3 protein: AISRGQDNQPQH
J gene: TRBJ2-1; V gene: TRBV6-4; D gene: TRBD2; CDR3 protein: ASSARGLAGEEQF
J gene: TRBJ1-1; V gene: TRBV15; D gene: .; CDR3 protein: ATSRDDEGRVNTEAF
J gene: TRBJ2-7; V gene: TRBV19; D gene: TRBD2; CDR3 protein: ASTKTSGAYEQY
J gene: TRBJ2-5; V gene: TRBV4-2; D gene: TRBD2; CDR3 protein: ASSQDPTSGREETQY
J gene: TRBJ2-7; V gene: TRBV4-3; D gene: .; CDR3 protein: ASSQVDSTYEQY
J gene: TRBJ2-5; V gene: TRBV4-2; D gene: .; CDR3 protein: ASSLEETQY
J gene: TRBJ2-7; V gene: TRBV19; D gene: TRBD1; CDR3 protein: ASSRSGTGGVSREEDEQY
J gene: TRBJ2-7; V gene: TRBV4-1; D gene: TRBD1; CDR3 protein: ASSHPTKDRGNEQY
J gene: TRBJ1-1; V gene: TRBV5-4; D gene: .; CDR3 protein: ASSLAQGLNTEAF
J gene: TRBJ2-2; V gene: TRBV29-1; D gene: .; CDR3 protein: SVEDRGRSNTGELF
J gene: TRBJ2-7; V gene: TRBV7-6; D gene: TRBD1; CDR3 protein: ASSPGQGAREQY
J gene: TRBJ2-1; V gene: TRBV28; D gene: .; CDR3 protein: ASSLWEKEGNEQF
J gene: TRBJ2-1; V gene: TRBV2; D gene: .; CDR3 protein: ASSSEPGTPNEQF
J gene: TRBJ2-3; V gene: TRBV4-3; D gene: .; CDR3 protein: ASSRTLHSVTDTQY
J gene: TRBJ1-2; V gene: TRBV27; D gene: TRBD1; CDR3 protein: ASSFLQGRYGYT
J gene: TRBJ2-1; V gene: TRBV6-1; D gene: TRBD1; CDR3 protein: ASSARQGVSYNEQF
J gene: TRBJ1-1; V gene: TRBV29-1; D gene: .; CDR3 protein: SGALTMNTEAF
J gene: TRBJ2-1; V gene: TRBV10-3; D gene: .; CDR3 protein: AISVVKLGNEQF
J gene: TRBJ2-1; V gene: TRBV7-7; D gene: .; CDR3 protein: ASSRDRFSSYNEQF
J gene: TRBJ2-5; V gene: TRBV29-1; D gene: .; CDR3 protein: SVVVGQGGETQY
J gene: TRBJ2-1; V gene: TRBV7-2; D gene: .; CDR3 protein: ASSWNKAGSSYNEQF
J gene: TRBJ1-2; V gene: TRBV28; D gene: .; CDR3 protein: ASSWEGVLIYGYT
J gene: TRBJ2-1; V gene: TRBV27; D gene: TRBD2; CDR3 protein: ASSSWTSEHYNEQF
J gene: TRBJ2-7; V gene: TRBV28; D gene: .; CDR3 protein: ASSLGPPKQY
J gene: TRBJ1-4; V gene: TRBV7-8; D gene: TRBD1; CDR3 protein: ASRPAGTGVGKLF